The clone carrying this TCR beta chain was seen a few times. Its specificity is not known. V was shortened by 6 bases and J by 13 bases, with 7 bases between the two germline ends. Germline V gene lookup returns CDR1 KGHSH and CDR2 LQKENI. There are 10 residues in the CDR3. The sample belongs to a study of T cell responses to AZD1222 COVID-19 vaccine. General observations from the study: The number of AZD1222 recipients seropositive at baseline was only five to seven. There were repertoire samples only from the period after the peak T cell response. After two AZD1222 doses, spike-specific TCR breadth and depth rose versus day 0. Females outnumbered males among donors, who were mostly white British; clonal diversity was possibly underestimated.

Clones were read by immunoSEQ multiplex PCR, and TCRdb kept only the in-frame ones, dropping some. Among about 120,000 clones, roughly nine tenths were seen once, and the ten largest hold 4.5%. This receptor was obtained from an adult in good health. This rearrangement joins TRBV18 to TRBJ1-6; D is uncertain. The sample in question was peripheral blood, obtained on day 0 of AZD1222 vaccination. For the CDR3, the DNA is TGTGCCAGCTCTACCGAGCCCCTCCACTTT. Translation gives CASSTEPLHF. The whole variable domain, remainder taken from reference TRBV18 and TRBJ1-6, is NAGVMQNPRHLVRRRGQEARLRCSPMKGHSHVYWYRQLPEEGLKFMVYLQKENIIDESGMPKERFSAEFPKEGPSILRIQQVVRGDSAAYFCASSTEPLHFGNGTRLTVT.